This TCR beta chain was recorded in a study of shared clonotypes between healthy human individuals. Assay: immunoSEQ multiplex PCR; the TCRdb copy retains only in-frame clones and omits some. The sample contains millions of clones, around 94% of which appear only once. This TCR was recovered from a man between 18 and 35 years old in good health. Sequenced input: naive CD4+ T cells sorted from blood. Subset noted: CD45RA+ positively selected.

The CDR3 sequence is CASKSGGLVDSPLHF. Written as DNA, the CDR3 is TGTGCCAGTAAAAGTGGGGGCTTGGTAGATTCACCCCTCCACTTT. The chain recombines TRBV19 with TRBJ1-6, with a weak D call TRBD1 (6 bases). The CDR3 extends over 15 amino acids. In germline, CDR1 is LNHDA, CDR2 SQIVND (reference sequence). The germline V and J ends were trimmed by 7 bases and 8 bases, with 18 bases remaining between them.